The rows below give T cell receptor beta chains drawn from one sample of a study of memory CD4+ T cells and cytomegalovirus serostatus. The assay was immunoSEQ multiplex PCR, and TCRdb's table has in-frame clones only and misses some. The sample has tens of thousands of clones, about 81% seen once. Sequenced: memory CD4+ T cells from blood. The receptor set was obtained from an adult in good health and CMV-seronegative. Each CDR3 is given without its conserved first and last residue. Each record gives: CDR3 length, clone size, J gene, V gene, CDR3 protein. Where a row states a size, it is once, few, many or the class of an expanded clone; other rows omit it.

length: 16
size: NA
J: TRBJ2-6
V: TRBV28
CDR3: ASRAPDRHYSGANVLT

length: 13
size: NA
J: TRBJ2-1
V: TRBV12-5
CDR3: ASGLERTGKNEQF

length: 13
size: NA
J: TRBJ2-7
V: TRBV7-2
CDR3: ASSPGSGGGGEQY

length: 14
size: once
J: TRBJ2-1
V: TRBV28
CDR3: ASSLRFRDRGNEQF

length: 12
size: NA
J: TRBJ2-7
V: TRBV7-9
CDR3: ASSLGLQSYEQY

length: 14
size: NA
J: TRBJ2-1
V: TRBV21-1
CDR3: ASSKEGPLSYNEQF

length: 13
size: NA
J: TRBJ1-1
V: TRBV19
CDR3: ASSRQGATNTEAF

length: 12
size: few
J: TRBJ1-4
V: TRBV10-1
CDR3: ASSASLAKEKLF

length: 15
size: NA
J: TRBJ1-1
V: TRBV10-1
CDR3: AFYTRTTQEGNTEAF

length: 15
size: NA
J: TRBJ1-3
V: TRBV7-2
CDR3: ASSLALMGASGNTIY

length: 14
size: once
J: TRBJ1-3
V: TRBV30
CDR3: AWSGILRESGNTIY

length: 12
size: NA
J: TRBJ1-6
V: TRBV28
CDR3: ASSLGGDNSPLH

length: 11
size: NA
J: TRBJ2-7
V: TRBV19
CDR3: ASSRQGNYEQY

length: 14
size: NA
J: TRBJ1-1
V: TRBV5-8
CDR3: ASSESLQGTNTEAF

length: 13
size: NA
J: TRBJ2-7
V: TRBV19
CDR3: ASSTGTGGTYEQY

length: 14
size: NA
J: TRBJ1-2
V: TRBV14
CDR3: ASSHLNLGVKYGYT

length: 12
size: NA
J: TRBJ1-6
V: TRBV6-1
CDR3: ASKEGAYNSPLH

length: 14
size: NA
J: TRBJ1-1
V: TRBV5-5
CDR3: ASSLRQGTMNTEAF

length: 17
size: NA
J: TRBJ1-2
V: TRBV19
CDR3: ASSIDPVRAGRSNYGYT

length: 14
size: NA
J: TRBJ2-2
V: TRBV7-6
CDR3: ASSLGGGTNTGELF

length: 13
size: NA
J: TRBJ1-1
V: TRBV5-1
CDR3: ASSSTGPMNTEAF

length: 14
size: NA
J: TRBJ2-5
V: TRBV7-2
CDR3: ASSLAALGIQETQY

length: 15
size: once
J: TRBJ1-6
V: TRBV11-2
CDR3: ASSLWASGASTAPLH

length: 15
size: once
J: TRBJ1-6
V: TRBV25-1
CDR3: ASSDRGGFSYNSPLH

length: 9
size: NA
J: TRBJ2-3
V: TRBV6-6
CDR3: ASSLRGQQY

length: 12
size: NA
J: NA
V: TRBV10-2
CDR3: ASSAKAAAYEQY

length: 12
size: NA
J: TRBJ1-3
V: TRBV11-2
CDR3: ASSFGIDGNTIY

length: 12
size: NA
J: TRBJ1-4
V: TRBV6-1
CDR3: ASSVTERAEKLF

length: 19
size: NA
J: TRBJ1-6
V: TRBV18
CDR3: ASSPWTAGGQGSSYNSPLH